This TCR beta chain was identified during a study of Ad26.COV2.S vaccination and SARS-CoV-2 variants. Treatment described: around 19 received Ad26.COV2.S at low or high dose, single or two shots; about 5 received placebo; per-sample allocation not given. Sample collection was performed on day 63 after the first vaccine or placebo injection. An adult aged 18-55 years in Boston served as the donor. The table came from immunoSEQ multiplex PCR; TCRdb's copy has only in-frame clones and leaves some out. The repertoire consists of roughly 500,000 clones, with roughly 85% occurring once and the leading ten covering 9.5% to 15%. Germline values: CDR1 SEHNR, CDR2 FQNEAQ (reference sequence). Germline trimming cut 2 bases from V and 0 bases from J; bases unmatched to any gene: 8. This CDR3 is built from 17 residues. This clone was seen a few times.

V usage is TRBV7-9 and J usage is TRBJ2-7, with 9 nucleotides matching TRBD2. The sequence came from a person aged 18-60 years who received the Ad26.COV2.S COVID-19 vaccine or a placebo. The sequenced sample was peripheral blood, obtained in a trial of Ad26.COV2.S vaccine versus placebo. The chain's CDR3 is CASSLYLAGVRSYEQYF. CDR3 DNA sequence: TGTGCCAGCAGCTTATACTTAGCGGGAGTCCGCTCCTACGAGCAGTACTTC.